This T cell receptor (beta chain) was sequenced during a study of shared clonotypes between healthy human individuals. Study-wide results and caveats: Relative to clonotypes present in all four donors, those not shared had lower generation probabilities.

The J segment lost 8 bases and the V segment lost 0 bases, leaving 2 bases of the junction unmatched. Germline loops: CDR1 LGHNA, CDR2 YNFKEQ. CDR3 length: 14 amino acids. Authors' data handling: From ImmunoSEQ came sequences covering only the junction and carrying no quality scores, so filtering differed. Generated by immunoSEQ multiplex PCR, the TCRdb table keeps only in-frame clones and is missing some. V and J calls and clone size follow that table, whereas D and trimming were derived from the DNA. The sample yields about 1.5 million clones, about 98% seen once. As concerns this clone: Its antigen is undetermined.

The gene calls are TRBV4-2 and TRBJ1-2, with TRBD1 matching 11 bases. The source is a man aged 30 to 39 in good health. The sequencing input was naive CD4+ T cells sorted from blood. Subset reported: CD45RA+ positively selected. As DNA, the CDR3 is TGTGCCAGCAGCCAAGAAGGGACAGGGGGGGGCTACACCTTC. Translation: CASSQEGTGGGYTF.